The 9 T cell receptor beta chains given below trace back to one sample, sequenced in a study of cytomegalovirus exposure and HLA in healthy donors. In the PCR, 60 Vbeta and 13 Jbeta primers were used. Some clones are missing from TCRdb's copy, which holds only in-frame ones; the method was immunoSEQ multiplex PCR. The table records approximately 210,000 clones, about four fifths of them present only once. The sequenced sample was PBMCs. The receptors derive from a man between 18 and 35 years old in good health and CMV-seronegative.

The chain is built from TRBV11-2 and TRBJ2-7; TRBD2 might be the D (5 bases). From germline, CDR1 is SGHAT and CDR2 FQNNGV. V lost 1 base, J lost 1 base, and 14 bases lay in between. The CDR3 is made up of 16 amino acids. CDR3 in DNA: TGTGCCAGCAGCTTAGGGTCCGGGGTCCTATCCTACGAGCAGTACTTC. Translated: CASSLGSGVLSYEQYF.

This clone came up once. J is TRBJ2-5 and V is TRBV5-5; 8 bases agree with TRBD2. The V gene's germline CDR1 is SGHKS and CDR2 YYEKEE (reference sequence). The CDR3 is 16 amino acids. With 2 bases clipped from V and 1 base from J, the junction kept 7 bases outside the gene matches. CDR3 protein: CASSFRTSRAQETQYF. The CDR3 nucleotides are TGTGCCAGCAGCTTCCGGACTAGCAGGGCCCAAGAGACCCAGTACTTC.

This clone was seen only a few times. This sequence joins TRBV5-1 and TRBJ2-5, with 11 bases fitting TRBD1. CDR3 length: 16 amino acids. The V and J ends lost 4 bases and 2 bases, in that order; junction bases with no gene match: 7. Germline-derived CDR1 and CDR2 are SGHRS and YFSETQ. The CDR3 region is CASSGGTGGYQETQYF. The CDR3 nucleotides are TGCGCCAGCAGCGGCGGGACAGGGGGATATCAAGAGACCCAGTACTTC.

V gene TRBV30 combines with J gene TRBJ1-5, with D perhaps matching TRBD1 (5 bases). Germline V gene lookup returns CDR1 GTSNPN and CDR2 SVGIG (reference sequence). The CDR3 covers 18 residues. The V and J ends lost 1 base and 0 bases respectively, with 19 bases between them. The CDR3 coding sequence is TGTGCCTGGAGTGCTTTCCGGGCCCAGGGCTATAGCAATCAGCCCCAGCATTTT. It yields the protein CAWSAFRAQGYSNQPQHF. Complete variable domain (other parts from reference TRBV30 and TRBJ1-5): SQTIHQWPATLVQPVGSPLSLECTVEGTSNPNLYWYRQAAGRGLQLLFYSVGIGQISSEVPQNLSASRPQDRQFILSSKKLLLSDSGFYLCAWSAFRAQGYSNQPQHFGDGTRLSIL.

The chain carries TRBV5-1 and TRBJ1-1; possibly TRBD1 for D (5 bases). CDR3 length equals 17 residues. CDR1 and CDR2 from the germline V gene are SGHRS and YFSETQ. The V end lost 0 bases, the J end lost 0 bases, and 15 bases lay between the germline ends. CDR3 nucleotide sequence: TGCGCCAGCAGCTTGGGGGACCTGGGGGGACTGAACACTGAAGCTTTCTTT. Its translation is CASSLGDLGGLNTEAFF.

J is TRBJ1-6 and V is TRBV19; 9 bases line up with TRBD1. Losses at the gene ends were 2 bases for V and 7 bases for J; bases not matched to a gene: 6. The CDR3 has 16 amino acids. The V gene's germline CDR1 is LNHDA and CDR2 SQIVND (reference sequence). Here the CDR3 reads CASSIRTGATNSPLHF. The CDR3 bases are TGTGCCAGTAGTATAAGGACAGGGGCGACCAATTCACCCCTCCACTTT.

V usage is TRBV11-2 and J usage is TRBJ2-2, with TRBD2 matching 9 bases. V was pared by 1 base and J by 0 bases, with 3 bases of the junction left unmatched. CDR1 and CDR2 from the germline V gene are SGHAT and FQNNGV. This CDR3 is 17 amino acids long. As DNA, the CDR3 is TGTGCCAGCAGCTTAGTCCTAGCGGGGTCGAACACCGGGGAGCTGTTTTTT. Translation gives CASSLVLAGSNTGELFF. Full variable domain (remainder filled in from reference TRBV11-2 and TRBJ2-2): EAGVAQSPRYKIIEKRQSVAFWCNPISGHATLYWYQQILGQGPKLLIQFQNNGVVDDSQLPKDRFSAERLKGVDSTLKIQPAKLEDSAVYLCASSLVLAGSNTGELFFGEGSRLTVL.

Here the CDR3 reads CASSSPWTGDSYEQYF. The CDR3 DNA sequence: TGTGCCAGCAGTTCCCCCTGGACAGGGGATTCCTACGAGCAGTACTTC. The gene calls are TRBV28 and TRBJ2-7; 9 bases fit TRBD1. This CDR3 spans 16 amino acids. The germline V gene encodes CDR1 MDHEN and CDR2 SYDVKM. V lost 4 bases and J lost 1; bases outside the gene matches: 8.

V and J are TRBV6-6 and TRBJ1-1; D is perhaps TRBD1 (5 bases). Germline CDR1 is MNHNY and CDR2 is SVGAGI (reference sequence). The V end lost 3 bases, the J end lost 1 base, and 9 bases lay between the germline ends. The CDR3 loop spans 14 amino acids. Written as DNA, the CDR3 is TGTGCCAGCAGTTATCAGCAGGGGAACACTGAAGCTTTCTTT. Protein: CASSYQQGNTEAFF.